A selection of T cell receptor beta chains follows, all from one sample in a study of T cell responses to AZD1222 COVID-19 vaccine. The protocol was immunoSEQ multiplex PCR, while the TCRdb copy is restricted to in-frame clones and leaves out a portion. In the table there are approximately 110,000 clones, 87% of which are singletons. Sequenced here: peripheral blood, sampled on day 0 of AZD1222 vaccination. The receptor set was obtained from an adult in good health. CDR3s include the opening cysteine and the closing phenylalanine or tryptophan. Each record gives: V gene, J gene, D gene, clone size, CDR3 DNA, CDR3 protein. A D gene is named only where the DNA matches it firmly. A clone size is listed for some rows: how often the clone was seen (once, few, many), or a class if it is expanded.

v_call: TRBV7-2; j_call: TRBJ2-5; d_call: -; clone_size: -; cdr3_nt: TGTGCCAGCAGCTTGGAGCTGGGGGGCCGGGAGACCCAGTACTTC; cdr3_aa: CASSLELGGRETQYF
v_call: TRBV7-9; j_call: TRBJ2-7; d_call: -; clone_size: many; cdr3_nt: TGTGCCAGCAGCTTAGGAAGCCGCGAGCAGTACTTC; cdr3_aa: CASSLGSREQYF
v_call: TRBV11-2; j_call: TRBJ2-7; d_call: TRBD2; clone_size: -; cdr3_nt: TGTGCCAGCAGCTCGGGGACTAGCGGGGTATCCTACGAGCAGTACTTC; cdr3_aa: CASSSGTSGVSYEQYF
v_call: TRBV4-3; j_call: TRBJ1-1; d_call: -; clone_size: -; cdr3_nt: TGCGCCAGCAGCCAAGATCTTGGCCAGGGGCAAGAAGCTTTCTTT; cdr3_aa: CASSQDLGQGQEAFF
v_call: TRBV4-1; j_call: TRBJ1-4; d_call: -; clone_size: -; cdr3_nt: TGCGCCAGCAGCCAAGACGGGGTATATAATGAAAAACTGTTTTTT; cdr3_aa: CASSQDGVYNEKLFF
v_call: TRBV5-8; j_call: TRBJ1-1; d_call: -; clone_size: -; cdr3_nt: TGTGCCAGCGAGGAGTTAGGTGTGGAAGCTTTCTTT; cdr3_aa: CASEELGVEAFF
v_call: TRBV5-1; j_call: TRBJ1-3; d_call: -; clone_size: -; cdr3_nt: TGCGCCAGCAGCTTGGCCGGGGTAAGGGCTGGAAACACCATATATTTT; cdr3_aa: CASSLAGVRAGNTIYF
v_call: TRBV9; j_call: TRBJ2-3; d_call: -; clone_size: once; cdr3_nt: TGTGCCAGCAGCTTGACGGGGGGCTTGGGGACAGATACGCAGTATTTT; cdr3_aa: CASSLTGGLGTDTQYF
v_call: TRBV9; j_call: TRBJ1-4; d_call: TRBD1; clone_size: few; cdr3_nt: TGTGCCAGCAGCGCAGGGGGTTGGGGGCCCACTAATGAAAAACTGTTTTTT; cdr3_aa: CASSAGGWGPTNEKLFF
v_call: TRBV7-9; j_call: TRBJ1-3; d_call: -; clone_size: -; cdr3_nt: TGTGCCAGCAGCCCCCGGACGGGGATAATCTCTGGAAACACCATATATTTT; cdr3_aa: CASSPRTGIISGNTIYF
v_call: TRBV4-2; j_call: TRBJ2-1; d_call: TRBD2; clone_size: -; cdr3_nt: TGTGCCAGCAGCCAAGAACTAGCGGGGGGGCATGAGCAGTTCTTC; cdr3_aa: CASSQELAGGHEQFF
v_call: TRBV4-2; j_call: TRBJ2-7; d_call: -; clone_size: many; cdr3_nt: TGTGCCAGCAGCCAAAGGAGGGGGGACACCTCCTACGAGCAGTACTTC; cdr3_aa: CASSQRRGDTSYEQYF
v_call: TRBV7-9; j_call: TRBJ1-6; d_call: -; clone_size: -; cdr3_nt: TGTGCCAGCAGCATTCGGGCGGAATCACCCCTCCACTTT; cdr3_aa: CASSIRAESPLHF
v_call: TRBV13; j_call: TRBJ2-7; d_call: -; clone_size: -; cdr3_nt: TGTGCCAGCAGCTCCCAGCCGGGACGGTTCCCCTACGAGCAGTACTTC; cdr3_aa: CASSSQPGRFPYEQYF
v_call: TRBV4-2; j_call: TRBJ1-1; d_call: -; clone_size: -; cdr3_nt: TGTGCCAGCAGCCAAGCCCCGACAGGGAACACTGAAGCTTTCTTT; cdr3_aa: CASSQAPTGNTEAFF
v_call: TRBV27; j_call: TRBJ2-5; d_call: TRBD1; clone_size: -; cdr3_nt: TGTGCCAGCTACAAGGACAGGGGGGAGACCCAGTACTTC; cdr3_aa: CASYKDRGETQYF
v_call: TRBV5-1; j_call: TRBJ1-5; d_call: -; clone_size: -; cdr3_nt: TGCGCCAGCAGTCCTTCCGGGACAAAAGATCAGCCCCAGCATTTT; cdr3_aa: CASSPSGTKDQPQHF
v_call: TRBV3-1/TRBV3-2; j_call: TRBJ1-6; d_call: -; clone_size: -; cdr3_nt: TGTGCCAGCAGCCACCAGGGCGCCTATAATTCACCCCTCCACTTT; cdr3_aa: CASSHQGAYNSPLHF
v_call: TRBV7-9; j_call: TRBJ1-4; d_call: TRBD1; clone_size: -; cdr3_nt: TGTGCCAGCACCGAGGACAGGGGGCGCAGATCGAGTGAAAAACTGTTTTTT; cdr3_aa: CASTEDRGRRSSEKLFF
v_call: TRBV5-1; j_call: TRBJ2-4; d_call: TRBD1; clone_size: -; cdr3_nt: TGCGCCAGCAGCGGATGGACAGGGGACAAAAACATTCAGTACTTC; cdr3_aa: CASSGWTGDKNIQYF
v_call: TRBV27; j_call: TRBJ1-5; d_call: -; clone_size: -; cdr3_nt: TGTGCCAGCAGTTTAAGGGGGATTAATCAGCCCCAGCATTTT; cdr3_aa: CASSLRGINQPQHF
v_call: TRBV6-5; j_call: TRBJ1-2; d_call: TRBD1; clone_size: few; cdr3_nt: TGTGCCAGCAGTCCCAGGACAGGAGATGGCTACACCTTC; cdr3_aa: CASSPRTGDGYTF